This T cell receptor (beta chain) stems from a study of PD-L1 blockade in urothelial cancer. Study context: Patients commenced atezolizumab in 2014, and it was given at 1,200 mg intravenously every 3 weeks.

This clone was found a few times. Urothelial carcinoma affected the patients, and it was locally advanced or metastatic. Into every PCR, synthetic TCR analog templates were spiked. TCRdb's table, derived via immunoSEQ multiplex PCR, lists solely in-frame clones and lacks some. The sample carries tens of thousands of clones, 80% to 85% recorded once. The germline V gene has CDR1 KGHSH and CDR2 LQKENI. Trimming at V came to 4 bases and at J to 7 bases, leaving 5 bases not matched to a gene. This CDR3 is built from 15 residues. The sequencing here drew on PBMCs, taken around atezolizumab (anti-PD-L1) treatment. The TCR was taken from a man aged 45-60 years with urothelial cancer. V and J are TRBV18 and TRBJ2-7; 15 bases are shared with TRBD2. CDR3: CASSRGLAGGSEQYF. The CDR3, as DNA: TGTGCCAGCTCACGGGGACTAGCGGGAGGATCAGAGCAGTACTTC.